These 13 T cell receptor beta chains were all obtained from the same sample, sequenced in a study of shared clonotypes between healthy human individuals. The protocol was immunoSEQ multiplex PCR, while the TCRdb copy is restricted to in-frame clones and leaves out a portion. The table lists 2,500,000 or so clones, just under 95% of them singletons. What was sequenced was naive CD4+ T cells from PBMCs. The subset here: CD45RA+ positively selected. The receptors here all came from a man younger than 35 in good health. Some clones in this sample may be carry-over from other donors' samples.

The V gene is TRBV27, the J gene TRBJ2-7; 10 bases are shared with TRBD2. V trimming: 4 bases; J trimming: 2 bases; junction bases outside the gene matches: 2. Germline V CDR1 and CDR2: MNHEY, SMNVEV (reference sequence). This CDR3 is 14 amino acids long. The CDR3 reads CASSYGLAAYEQYF. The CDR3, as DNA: TGTGCCAGCAGTTACGGACTAGCGGCCTACGAGCAGTACTTC.

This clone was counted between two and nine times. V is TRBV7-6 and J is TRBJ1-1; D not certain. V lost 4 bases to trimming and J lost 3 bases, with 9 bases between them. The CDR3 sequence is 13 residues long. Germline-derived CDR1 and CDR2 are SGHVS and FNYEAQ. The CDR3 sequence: CASSYNLYTEAFF. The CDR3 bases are TGTGCCAGCAGCTATAACCTATACACTGAAGCTTTCTTT.

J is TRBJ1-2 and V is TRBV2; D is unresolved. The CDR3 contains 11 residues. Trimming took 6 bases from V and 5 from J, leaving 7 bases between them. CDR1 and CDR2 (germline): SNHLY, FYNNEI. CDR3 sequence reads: CASREEYGYTF. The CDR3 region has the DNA TGTGCCAGCAGGGAGGAGTATGGCTACACCTTC.

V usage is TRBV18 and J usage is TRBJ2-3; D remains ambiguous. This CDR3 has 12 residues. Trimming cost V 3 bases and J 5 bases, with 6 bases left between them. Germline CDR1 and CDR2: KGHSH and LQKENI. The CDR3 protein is CASSPTRDTQYF. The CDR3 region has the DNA TGTGCCAGCTCACCGACCCGAGATACGCAGTATTTT.

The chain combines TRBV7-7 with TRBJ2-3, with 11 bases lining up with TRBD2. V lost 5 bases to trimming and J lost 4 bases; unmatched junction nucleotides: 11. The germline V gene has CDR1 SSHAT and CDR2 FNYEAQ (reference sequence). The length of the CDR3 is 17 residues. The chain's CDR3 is CASSMGNSGRASDTQYF. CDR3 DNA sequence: TGTGCCAGCAGCATGGGAAATAGCGGGAGGGCCTCAGATACGCAGTATTTT.

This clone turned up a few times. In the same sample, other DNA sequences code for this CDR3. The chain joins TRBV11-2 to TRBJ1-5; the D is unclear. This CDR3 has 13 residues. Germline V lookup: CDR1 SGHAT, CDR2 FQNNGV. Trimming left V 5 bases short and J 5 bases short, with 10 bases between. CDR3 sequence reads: CASSPDGDQPQHF. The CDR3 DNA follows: TGTGCCAGCAGCCCGGACGGCGATCAGCCCCAGCATTTT.

CDR3 coding DNA: TGTGCCAGCAGCTTAACGGGATCAACCTACAATGAGCAGTTCTTC. It translates to CASSLTGSTYNEQFF. This rearrangement joins TRBV7-9 to TRBJ2-1, with a weak D call TRBD2 (5 bases). This CDR3 comprises 15 residues. In germline, CDR1 is SEHNR, CDR2 FQNEAQ (reference sequence). V shed 2 bases and J shed 2 bases, with 10 bases lying between them.

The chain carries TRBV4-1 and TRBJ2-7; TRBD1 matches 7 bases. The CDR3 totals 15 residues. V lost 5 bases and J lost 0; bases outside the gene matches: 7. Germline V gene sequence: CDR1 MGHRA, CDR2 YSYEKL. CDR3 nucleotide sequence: TGCGCCAGCAGCTCGACAGGGATAAGCTCCTACGAGCAGTACTTC. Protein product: CASSSTGISSYEQYF.

The DNA for the CDR3 is TGTGCCAGCAGCTTGGTACAGGCCCTGGATCAGACCCAGTACTTC. Amino acids: CASSLVQALDQTQYF. This rearrangement joins TRBV5-4 to TRBJ2-5; perhaps TRBD1 as D (5 bases). The CDR3 spans 15 residues. Trimming cost V 0 bases and J 6 bases, with 15 bases left between them. Germline values: CDR1 SGHNT, CDR2 YYREEE (reference sequence). Complete variable domain (other parts from reference TRBV5-4 and TRBJ2-5): ETGVTQSPTHLIKTRGQQVTLRCSSQSGHNTVSWYQQALGQGPQFIFQYYREEENGRGNFPPRFSGLQFPNYSSELNVNALELDDSALYLCASSLVQALDQTQYFGPGTRLLVL.

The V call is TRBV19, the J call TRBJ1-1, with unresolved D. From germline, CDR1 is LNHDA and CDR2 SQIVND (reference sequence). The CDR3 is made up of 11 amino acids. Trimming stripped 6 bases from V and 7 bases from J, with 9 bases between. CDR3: CASSRRLEAFF. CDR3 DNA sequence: TGTGCCAGTAGCCGACGGCTTGAAGCTTTCTTT.

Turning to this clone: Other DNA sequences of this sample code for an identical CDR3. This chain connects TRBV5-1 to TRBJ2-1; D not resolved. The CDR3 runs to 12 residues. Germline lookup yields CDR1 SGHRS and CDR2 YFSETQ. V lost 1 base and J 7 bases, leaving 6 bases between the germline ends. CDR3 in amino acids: CASSLLGNEQFF. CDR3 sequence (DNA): TGCGCCAGCAGCTTGTTGGGGAATGAGCAGTTCTTC.

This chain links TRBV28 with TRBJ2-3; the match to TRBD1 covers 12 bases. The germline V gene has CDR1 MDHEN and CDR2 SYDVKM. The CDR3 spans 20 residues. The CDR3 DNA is TGTCCCCCGGGACAGGGGGCCCGACGGGGACTAGCAAGTGGCACAGATACGCAGTATTTT. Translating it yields CPPGQGARRGLASGTDTQYF.

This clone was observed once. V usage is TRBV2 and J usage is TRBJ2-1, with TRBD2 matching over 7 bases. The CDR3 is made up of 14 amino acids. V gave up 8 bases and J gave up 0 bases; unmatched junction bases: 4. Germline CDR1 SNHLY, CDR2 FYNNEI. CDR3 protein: CASGSSGSYNEQFF. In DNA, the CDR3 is TGTGCCAGCGGCTCTAGCGGCTCCTACAATGAGCAGTTCTTC.